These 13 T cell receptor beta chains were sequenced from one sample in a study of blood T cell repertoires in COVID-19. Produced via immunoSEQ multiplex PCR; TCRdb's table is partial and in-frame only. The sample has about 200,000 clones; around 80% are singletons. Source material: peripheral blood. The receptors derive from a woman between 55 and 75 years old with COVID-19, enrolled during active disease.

The CDR3 is CASSLGGGVWETQYF. CDR3 nucleotide sequence: TGTGCCAGCAGCTTAGGTGGCGGGGTTTGGGAGACCCAGTACTTC. The chain links TRBV7-6 to TRBJ2-5, with D possibly being TRBD2 (6 bases). The CDR3 is 15 residues long. Per germline, CDR1 SGHVS and CDR2 FNYEAQ. V was cut by 1 base and J by 5 bases, with 14 bases left in between. The full variable domain, rest sourced from reference TRBV7-6 and TRBJ2-5, is GAGVSQSPRYKVTKRGQDVALRCDPISGHVSLYWYRQALGQGPEFLTYFNYEAQQDKSGLPNDRFSAERPEGSISTLTIQRTEQRDSAMYRCASSLGGGVWETQYFGPGTRLLVL.

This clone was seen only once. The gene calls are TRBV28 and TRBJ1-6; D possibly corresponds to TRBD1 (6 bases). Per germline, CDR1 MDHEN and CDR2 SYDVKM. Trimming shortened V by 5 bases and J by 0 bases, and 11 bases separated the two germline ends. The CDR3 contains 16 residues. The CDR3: CASSGDTSSYNSPLHF. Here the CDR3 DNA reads TGTGCCAGCAGTGGGGACACGAGCTCCTATAATTCACCCCTCCACTTT.

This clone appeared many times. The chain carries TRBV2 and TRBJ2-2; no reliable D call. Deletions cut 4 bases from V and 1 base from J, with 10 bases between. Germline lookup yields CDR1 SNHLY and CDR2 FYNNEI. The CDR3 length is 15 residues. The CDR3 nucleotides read TGTGCCAGCAGTGTTAACCCACTGAACACCGGGGAGCTGTTTTTT. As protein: CASSVNPLNTGELFF. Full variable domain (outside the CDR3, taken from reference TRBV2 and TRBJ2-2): EPEVTQTPSHQVTQMGQEVILRCVPISNHLYFYWYRQILGQKVEFLVSFYNNEISEKSEIFDDQFSVERPDGSNFTLKIRSTKLEDSAMYFCASSVNPLNTGELFFGEGSRLTVL.

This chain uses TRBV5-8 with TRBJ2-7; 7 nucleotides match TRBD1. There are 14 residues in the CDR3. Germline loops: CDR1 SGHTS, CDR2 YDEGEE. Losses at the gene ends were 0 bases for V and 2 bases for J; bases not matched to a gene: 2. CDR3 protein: CASSLVGGPYEQYF. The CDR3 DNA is TGTGCCAGCAGCTTGGTAGGGGGCCCCTACGAGCAGTACTTC.

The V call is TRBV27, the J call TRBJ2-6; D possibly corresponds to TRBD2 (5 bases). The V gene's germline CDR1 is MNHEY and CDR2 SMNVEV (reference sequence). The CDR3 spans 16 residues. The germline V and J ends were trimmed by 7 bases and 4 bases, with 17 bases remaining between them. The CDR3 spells CASKLRRQSGANVLTF. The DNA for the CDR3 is TGTGCCAGCAAACTCAGGAGGCAGTCCGGGGCCAACGTCCTGACTTTC.

CDR3: CASSLAPTGGRGLNYGYTF. CDR3 nucleotide sequence: TGTGCCAGCAGCTTAGCCCCTACAGGGGGCAGGGGCCTTAACTATGGCTACACCTTC. The chain employs TRBV11-2 and TRBJ1-2; TRBD1 agrees at 9 bases. V lost 1 base to trimming and J lost 1 base; unmatched junction nucleotides: 13. CDR1 and CDR2 (germline): SGHAT, FQNNGV. This CDR3 region has 19 residues.

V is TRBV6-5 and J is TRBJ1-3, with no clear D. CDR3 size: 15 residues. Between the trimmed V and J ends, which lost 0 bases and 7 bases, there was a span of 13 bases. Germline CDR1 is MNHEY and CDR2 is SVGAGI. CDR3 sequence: CASSYSSGIGNTIYF. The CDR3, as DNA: TGTGCCAGCAGTTACTCATCCGGGATCGGGAACACCATATATTTT.

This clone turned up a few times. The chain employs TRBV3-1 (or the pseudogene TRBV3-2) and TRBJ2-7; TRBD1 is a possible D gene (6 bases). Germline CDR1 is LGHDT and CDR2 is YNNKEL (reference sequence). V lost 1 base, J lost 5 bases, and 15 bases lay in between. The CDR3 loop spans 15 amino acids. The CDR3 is CASSQAYRVDHEQYF. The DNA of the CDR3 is TGTGCCAGCAGCCAAGCCTACAGGGTGGACCACGAGCAGTACTTC.

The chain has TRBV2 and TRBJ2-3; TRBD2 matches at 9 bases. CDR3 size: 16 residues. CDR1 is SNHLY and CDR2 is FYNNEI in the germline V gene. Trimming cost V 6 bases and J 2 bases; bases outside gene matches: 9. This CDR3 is CASRRLAGGITDTQYF. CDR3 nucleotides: TGTGCCAGCAGACGGTTGGCGGGAGGGATCACAGATACGCAGTATTTT.

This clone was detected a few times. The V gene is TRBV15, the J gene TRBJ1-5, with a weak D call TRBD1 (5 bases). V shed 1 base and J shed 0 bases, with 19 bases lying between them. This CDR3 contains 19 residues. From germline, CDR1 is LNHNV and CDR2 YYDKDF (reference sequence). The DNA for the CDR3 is TGTGCCACCAGCAGAGCCGGACAAGGCCCTTCACGTAGCAATCAGCCCCAGCATTTT. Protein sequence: CATSRAGQGPSRSNQPQHF.

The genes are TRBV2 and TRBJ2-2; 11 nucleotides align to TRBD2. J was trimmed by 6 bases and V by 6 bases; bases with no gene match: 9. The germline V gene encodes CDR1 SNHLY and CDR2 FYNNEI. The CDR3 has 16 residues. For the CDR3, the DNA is TGTGCCAGCAGCGGTAGCGGGAGGGCCGTAGCCGGGGAGCTGTTTTTT. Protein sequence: CASSGSGRAVAGELFF. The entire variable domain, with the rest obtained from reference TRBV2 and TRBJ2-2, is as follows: EPEVTQTPSHQVTQMGQEVILRCVPISNHLYFYWYRQILGQKVEFLVSFYNNEISEKSEIFDDQFSVERPDGSNFTLKIRSTKLEDSAMYFCASSGSGRAVAGELFFGEGSRLTVL.

CDR3 sequence reads: CASSLGGYQPQHF. The CDR3 DNA follows: TGTGCCAGCAGTTTAGGAGGTTACCAGCCCCAGCATTTT. This chain connects TRBV12-3 or TRBV12-4 to TRBJ1-5; no definite D call. V dropped 1 base and J dropped 7 bases, with 8 bases sitting between them. This CDR3 contains 13 residues.

The CDR3 DNA reads TGTGCCAGCAATCCCGCAGGGTGGGGCACTGAAGCTTTCTTT. It translates to CASNPAGWGTEAFF. The chain recombines TRBV2 with TRBJ1-1; D possibly corresponds to TRBD1 (5 bases). Germline assignment: CDR1 SNHLY and CDR2 FYNNEI. This CDR3 has 14 amino acids. V was pared by 7 bases and J by 4 bases, with 16 bases between.